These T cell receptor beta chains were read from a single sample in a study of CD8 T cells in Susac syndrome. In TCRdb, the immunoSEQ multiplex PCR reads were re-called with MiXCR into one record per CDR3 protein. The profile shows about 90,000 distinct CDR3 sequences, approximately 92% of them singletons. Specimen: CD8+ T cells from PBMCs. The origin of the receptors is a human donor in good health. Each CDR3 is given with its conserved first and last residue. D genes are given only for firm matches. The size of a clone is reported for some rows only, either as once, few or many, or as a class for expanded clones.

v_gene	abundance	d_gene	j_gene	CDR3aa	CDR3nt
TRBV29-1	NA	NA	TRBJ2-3	CSVEEGSVGTDTQYF	TGCAGCGTTGAAGAGGGGTCCGTTGGCACAGATACGCAGTATTTT
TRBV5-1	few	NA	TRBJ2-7	CASSLTGTAVYEQYF	TGCGCCAGCAGCTTAACCGGGACTGCAGTCTACGAGCAGTACTTC
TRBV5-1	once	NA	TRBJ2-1	CASSVTGYNEQFF	TGCGCCAGCAGCGTGACAGGCTACAATGAGCAGTTCTTC
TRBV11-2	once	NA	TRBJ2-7	CASSSQSSYEQYF	TGTGCCAGCAGCTCCCAAAGCTCCTACGAGCAGTACTTC
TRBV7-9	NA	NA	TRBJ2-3	CASSPRIFSSTDTQYF	TGTGCCAGCAGCCCCAGAATATTTTCTAGCACAGATACGCAGTATTTT
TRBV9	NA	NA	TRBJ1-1	CASSSGNTEAFF	TGTGCCAGCTCGTCAGGGAACACTGAAGCTTTCTTT
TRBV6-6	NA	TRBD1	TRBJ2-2	CAIQDRGTGELFF	TGTGCCATACAGGACAGGGGGACCGGGGAGCTGTTTTTT
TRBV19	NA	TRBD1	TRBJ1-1	CASSIADRGTEAFF	TGTGCCAGTAGTATAGCCGACAGGGGCACTGAAGCTTTCTTT
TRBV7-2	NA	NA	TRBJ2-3	CACATGTDTQYF	TGTGCCTGTGCAACGGGCACAGATACGCAGTATTTT
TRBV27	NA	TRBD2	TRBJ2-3	CASSILVAGGLAHTQYF	TGTGCCAGCAGTATTCTTGTAGCGGGGGGGCTTGCCCATACGCAGTATTTT
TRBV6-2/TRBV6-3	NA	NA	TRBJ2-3	CASLPALTDTQYF	TGTGCCAGCTTGCCAGCCCTCACAGATACGCAGTATTTT
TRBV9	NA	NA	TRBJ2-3	CASSVDTGSTDTQYF	TGTGCCAGCAGCGTAGACACAGGGTCCACAGATACGCAGTATTTT
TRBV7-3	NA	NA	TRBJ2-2	CASSFVGGELFF	TGTGCCAGCAGCTTCGTGGGCGGGGAGCTGTTTTTT
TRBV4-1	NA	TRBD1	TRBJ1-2	CASSQTETGTGDYGYTF	TGCGCCAGCAGCCAAACGGAGACCGGGACAGGAGATTATGGCTACACCTTC
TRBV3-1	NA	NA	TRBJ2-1	CASSYKERGEQFF	TGTGCCAGCAGCTATAAGGAGCGAGGTGAGCAGTTCTTC
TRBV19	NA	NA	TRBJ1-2	CASSMTPSLGNYGYTF	TGTGCCAGTAGTATGACCCCATCTCTTGGTAACTATGGCTACACCTTC
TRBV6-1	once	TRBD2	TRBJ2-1	CASCVGAGGHNEQFF	TGTGCCAGCTGTGTAGGGGCGGGGGGCCACAATGAGCAGTTCTTC
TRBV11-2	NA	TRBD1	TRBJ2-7	CASSYVTGANEQYF	TGTGCCAGCAGCTATGTGACAGGGGCCAACGAGCAGTACTTC
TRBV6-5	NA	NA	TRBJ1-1	CASRGNMNTEAFF	TGTGCCAGCAGGGGAAACATGAACACTGAAGCTTTCTTT
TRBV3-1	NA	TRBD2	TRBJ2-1	CASSHLSGGARNEQFF	TGTGCCAGCAGCCACCTTAGCGGGGGGGCGAGGAATGAGCAGTTCTTC
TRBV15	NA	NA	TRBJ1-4	CATSQGTATTNEKLFF	TGTGCCACCAGCCAAGGTACAGCCACAACTAATGAAAAACTGTTTTTT
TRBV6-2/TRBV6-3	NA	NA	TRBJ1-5	CASSGTFRNQPQHF	TGTGCCAGCAGCGGGACTTTTCGCAATCAGCCCCAGCATTTT
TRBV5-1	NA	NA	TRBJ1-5	CASSGTIAPHSNQPQHF	TGCGCCAGCAGCGGAACTATAGCCCCCCATAGCAATCAGCCCCAGCATTTT
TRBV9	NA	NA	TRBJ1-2	CASSSAGPGYTF	TGTGCCAGCAGCTCAGCGGGTCCCGGCTACACCTTC